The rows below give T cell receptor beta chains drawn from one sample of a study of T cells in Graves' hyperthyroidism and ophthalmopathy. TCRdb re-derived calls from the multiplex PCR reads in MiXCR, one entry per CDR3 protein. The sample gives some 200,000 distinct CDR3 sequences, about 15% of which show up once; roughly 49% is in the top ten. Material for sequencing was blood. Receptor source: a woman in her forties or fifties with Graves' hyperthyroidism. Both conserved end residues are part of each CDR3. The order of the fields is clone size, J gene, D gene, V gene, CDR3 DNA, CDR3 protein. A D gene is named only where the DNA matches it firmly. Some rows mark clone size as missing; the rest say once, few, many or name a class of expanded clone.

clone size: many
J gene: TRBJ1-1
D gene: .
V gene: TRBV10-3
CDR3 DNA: TGTGCCATCAGTTCGCGGTTGGGGGGCGTCACTGAAGCTTTCTTT
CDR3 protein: CAISSRLGGVTEAFF

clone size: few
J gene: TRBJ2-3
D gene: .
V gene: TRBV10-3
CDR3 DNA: TGTGCCATCAGCGCCAGCGGGAGCACAGATACGCAGTATTTT
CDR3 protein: CAISASGSTDTQYF

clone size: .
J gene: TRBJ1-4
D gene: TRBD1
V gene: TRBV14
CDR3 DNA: TGTGCCAGCAGCCTGAGGACAGGGGGGAGGACTAATGAAAAACTGTTTTTT
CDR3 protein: CASSLRTGGRTNEKLFF

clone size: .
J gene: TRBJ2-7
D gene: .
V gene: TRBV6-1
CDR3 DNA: TGTGCCAGCAGTGAGGCGCGCCCTTCTCAAAACAATGAGCAGTACTTC
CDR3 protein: CASSEARPSQNNEQYF

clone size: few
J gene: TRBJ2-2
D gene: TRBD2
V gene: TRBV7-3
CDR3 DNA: TGTGCCAGCAGACGGACTAGTTCGGACACCGGGGAGCTGTTTTTT
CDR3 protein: CASRRTSSDTGELFF

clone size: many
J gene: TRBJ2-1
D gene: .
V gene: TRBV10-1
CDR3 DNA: TGCGCCAGCAGTGCACACTCCTACAATGAGCAGTTCTTC
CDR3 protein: CASSAHSYNEQFF

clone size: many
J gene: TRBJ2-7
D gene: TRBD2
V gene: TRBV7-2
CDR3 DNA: TGTGCCAGCAGCTTAGGACTAGCGGGAGCAACCTTTGCTAAAGAATTCTACGAGCAGTACTTC
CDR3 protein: CASSLGLAGATFAKEFYEQYF

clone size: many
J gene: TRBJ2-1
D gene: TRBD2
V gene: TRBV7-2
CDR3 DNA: TGTGCCAGCAGCTTAGCGGGAGGGCCCAATGAGCAGTTCTTC
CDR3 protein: CASSLAGGPNEQFF

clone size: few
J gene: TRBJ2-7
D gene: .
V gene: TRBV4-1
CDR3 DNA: TGCGCCAGCAGCCGAATGGGGCTAGACGAGCAGTACTTC
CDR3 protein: CASSRMGLDEQYF

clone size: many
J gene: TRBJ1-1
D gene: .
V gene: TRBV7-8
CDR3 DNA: TGTGCCAGCAGCTTACGGGGACGGGTAAACACTGAAGCTTTCTTT
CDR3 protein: CASSLRGRVNTEAFF

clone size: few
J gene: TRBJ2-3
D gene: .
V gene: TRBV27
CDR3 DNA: TGTGCCAGCAGTTCCGCCGAATCAACTAGCACAGATACGCAGTATTTT
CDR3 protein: CASSSAESTSTDTQYF

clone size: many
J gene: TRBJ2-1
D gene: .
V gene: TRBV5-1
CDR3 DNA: TGCGCCAGCAGTCGGGACTGGGCTGAGCAGTTCTTC
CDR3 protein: CASSRDWAEQFF

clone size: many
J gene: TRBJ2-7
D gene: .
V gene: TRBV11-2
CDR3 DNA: TGTGCCAGCAGCTTAGGGGAGTCCCCCTACGAGCAGTACTTC
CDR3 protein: CASSLGESPYEQYF

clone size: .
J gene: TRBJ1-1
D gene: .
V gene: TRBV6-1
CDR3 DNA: TGTGCCAGCAGTTCCGCACAGGAACGGGCTGAAGCTTTCTTT
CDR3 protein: CASSSAQERAEAFF

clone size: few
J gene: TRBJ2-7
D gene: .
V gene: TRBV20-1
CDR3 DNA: TGCAGTGCTAGCCGGAGGGCGCGTGGGGAGCAGTACTTC
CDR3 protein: CSASRRARGEQYF

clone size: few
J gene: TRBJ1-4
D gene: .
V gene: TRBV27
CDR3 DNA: TGTGCCAGCAGCCTCGGGAGTTTTGAAAAACTGTTTTTT
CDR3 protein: CASSLGSFEKLFF

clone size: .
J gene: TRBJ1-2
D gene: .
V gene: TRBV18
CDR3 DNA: TGTGCCAGCTCACCATTGGACAGATCGGGTGGCTACACCTTC
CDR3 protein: CASSPLDRSGGYTF

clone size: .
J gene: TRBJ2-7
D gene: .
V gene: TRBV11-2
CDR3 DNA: TGTGCCAGCAGTTTAGCGGGGACAGGTCCCTACGAGCAGTACTTC
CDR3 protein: CASSLAGTGPYEQYF

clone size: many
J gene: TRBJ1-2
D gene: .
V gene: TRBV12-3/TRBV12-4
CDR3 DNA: TGTGCCAGCAGTTTAAATAGGGCTTACACCTTC
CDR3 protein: CASSLNRAYTF

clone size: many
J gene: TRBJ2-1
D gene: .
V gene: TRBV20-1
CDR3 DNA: TGCAGTGCTAGTGGTGTGGGGGAGACCTACAATGAGCAGTTCTTC
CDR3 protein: CSASGVGETYNEQFF

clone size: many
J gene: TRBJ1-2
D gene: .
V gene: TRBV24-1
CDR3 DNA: TGTGCCACCAGTGATTTTTCACAGGGAGATGGCTACACCTTC
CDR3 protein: CATSDFSQGDGYTF

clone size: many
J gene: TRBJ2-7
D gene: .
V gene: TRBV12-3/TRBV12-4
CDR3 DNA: TGTGCCAGCAGTTTACTCTCCGGGGACGAGCAGTACTTC
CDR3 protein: CASSLLSGDEQYF

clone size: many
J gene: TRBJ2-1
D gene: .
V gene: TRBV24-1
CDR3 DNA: TGTGCCACCAGTGATCCGACAGTAGACAATGAGCAGTTCTTC
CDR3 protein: CATSDPTVDNEQFF

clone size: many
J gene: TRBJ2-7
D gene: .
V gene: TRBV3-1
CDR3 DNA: TGTGCCAGCAGCCAAGTCCCCTATAGCTCCTACGAGCAGTACTTC
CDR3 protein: CASSQVPYSSYEQYF

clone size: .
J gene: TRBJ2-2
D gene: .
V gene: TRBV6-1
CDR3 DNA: TGTGCAGGAGGGGGGAGCGGCACCGGGGAGCTGTTTTTT
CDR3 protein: CAGGGSGTGELFF

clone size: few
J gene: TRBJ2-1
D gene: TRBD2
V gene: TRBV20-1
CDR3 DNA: TGCAGTGCTAAGAGGGGACTAGAACCCCCGGGTGAGCAGTTCTTC
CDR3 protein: CSAKRGLEPPGEQFF